These 5 T cell receptor beta chains originate from one sample sequenced in a study of blood T cell repertoires in COVID-19. Using immunoSEQ multiplex PCR, the repertoire was profiled, and TCRdb retains in-frame clones only, with some absent. Among 250,000 or so clones listed, over 80% were seen once. Sample: peripheral blood. Every receptor here comes from a man aged 25-45 years who had recovered from COVID-19.

J is TRBJ1-1 and V is TRBV28, with a tentative D call TRBD1 (5 bases). The CDR3 is 14 amino acids. Germline CDR1 is MDHEN and CDR2 is SYDVKM. Trimming removed 7 bases at V and 6 bases at J, with 18 bases between. In DNA form, the CDR3 reads TGTGCCAGCATCAAGCGGCAGGGAGGGTCTGAAGCTTTCTTT. It codes for CASIKRQGGSEAFF. The whole variable domain, filled in from reference TRBV28 and TRBJ1-1, reads DVKVTQSSRYLVKRTGEKVFLECVQDMDHENMFWYRQDPGLGLRLIYFSYDVKMKEKGDIPEGYSVSREKKERFSLILESASTNQTSMYLCASIKRQGGSEAFFGQGTRLTVV.

This rearrangement joins TRBV5-4 to TRBJ2-5, with D maybe TRBD2 (7 bases). Germline CDR1 reads SGHNT; CDR2 reads YYREEE (reference sequence). The ends were cut back, 7 bases at V and 4 bases at J, with 17 bases in the middle. CDR3 length equals 14 residues. In nucleotides, the CDR3 is TGTGCCAGCGGGGTTGGCGGGGGCGGAGAGACCCAGTACTTC. Amino acid sequence: CASGVGGGGETQYF.

V gene TRBV6-5 combines with J gene TRBJ2-5; D is perhaps TRBD1 (5 bases). This CDR3 is 15 amino acids long. Germline V CDR1 and CDR2: MNHEY, SVGAGI. V lost 4 bases and J lost 4, with 16 bases in between. For the CDR3, the DNA is TGTGCCAGCAGTTCCTCTACAGGTTCCCTAGAGACCCAGTACTTC. As protein: CASSSSTGSLETQYF.

The genes are TRBV2 and TRBJ1-1; no definite D call. The CDR3 is 14 residues long. V was trimmed by 0 bases and J by 10 bases, leaving 15 bases between them. The germline gives CDR1 SNHLY, CDR2 FYNNEI. In nucleotides, the CDR3 is TGTGCCAGCAGTGAAGCTTACGTCATAACGGGAGCTTTCTTT. Its protein is CASSEAYVITGAFF.

The chain joins TRBV4-1 to TRBJ1-2; no clear D gene. V gave up 0 bases and J gave up 7 bases, with 9 bases separating them. This CDR3 contains 13 residues. Germline lookup yields CDR1 MGHRA and CDR2 YSYEKL. The CDR3 protein is CASSQDWLPGYTF. CDR3 bases: TGCGCCAGCAGCCAAGATTGGCTCCCTGGCTACACCTTC.